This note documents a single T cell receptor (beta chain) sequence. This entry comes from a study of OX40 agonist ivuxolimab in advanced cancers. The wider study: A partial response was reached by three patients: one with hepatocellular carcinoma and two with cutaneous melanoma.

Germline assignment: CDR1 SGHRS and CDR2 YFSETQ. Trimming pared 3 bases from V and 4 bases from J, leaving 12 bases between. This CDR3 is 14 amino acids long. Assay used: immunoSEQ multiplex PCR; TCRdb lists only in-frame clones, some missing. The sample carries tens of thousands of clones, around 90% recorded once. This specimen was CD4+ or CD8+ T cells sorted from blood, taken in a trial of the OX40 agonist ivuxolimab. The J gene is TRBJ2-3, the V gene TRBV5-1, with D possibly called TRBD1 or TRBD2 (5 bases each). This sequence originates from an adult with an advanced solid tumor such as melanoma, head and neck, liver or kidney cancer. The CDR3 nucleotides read TGCGCCAGCAGCTGGGGGTCTAATGCAGATACGCAGTATTTT. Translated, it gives CASSWGSNADTQYF.